The 30 T cell receptor beta chains in this list originate from one sample, sequenced in a study of response to subunit inactivated influenza vaccine. TCRdb processed the RT-PCR reads anew with MiXCR; each CDR3 protein has one entry. The sample has about 520,000 distinct CDR3 sequences, about 25% seen once. Sequences were derived from CD4+ T cells sorted from PBMCs, sampled roughly 5 days after vaccination. The receptors originated from a man in his fifties or sixties who received an inactivated influenza vaccine.

This clonotype was observed a handful of times. V gene TRBV4-2 combines with J gene TRBJ2-4, with D possibly being TRBD2 (6 bases). CDR1 is LGHNA and CDR2 is YNFKEQ in the germline V gene. Deletions cut 0 bases from V and 1 base from J, with 16 bases between. The CDR3 runs 18 residues. The CDR3 DNA sequence: TGTGCCAGCAGCCAAGATCTCGGGGGATCGACGGCCAAAAACATTCAGTACTTC. Its translation is CASSQDLGGSTAKNIQYF.

This clonotype was recorded a few times. The V gene is TRBV9, the J gene TRBJ2-6; D ambiguous. This CDR3 has 16 residues. Trimming removed 4 bases at V and 0 bases at J, with 11 bases between. Germline lookup yields CDR1 SGDLS and CDR2 YYNGEE. CDR3 sequence: CASSSEVYSGANVLTF. The CDR3 DNA is TGTGCCAGCAGCAGCGAGGTGTACTCTGGGGCCAACGTCCTGACTTTC.

This chain joins TRBV28 and TRBJ2-2; D might be TRBD2 (5 bases). V was cut by 7 bases and J by 3 bases, with 15 bases left in between. CDR1 MDHEN and CDR2 SYDVKM come from the germline V gene. This CDR3 has 15 residues. CDR3 in DNA: TGTGCCAGCAAGAGGGTGTCGTTGGACACCGGGGAGCTGTTTTTT. Residues: CASKRVSLDTGELFF. Combining the CDR3 with reference TRBV28 and TRBJ2-2 gives the whole variable domain DVKVTQSSRYLVKRTGEKVFLECVQDMDHENMFWYRQDPGLGLRLIYFSYDVKMKEKGDIPEGYSVSREKKERFSLILESASTNQTSMYLCASKRVSLDTGELFFGEGSRLTVL.

This clonotype occurred a few times. The rearrangement uses TRBV12-3 or TRBV12-4 and TRBJ2-6, with D tentatively TRBD2 (5 bases). This CDR3 has 17 amino acids. V shed 3 bases and J shed 0 bases, with 12 bases lying between them. The CDR3 spells CASSFSRADSGANVLTF. The CDR3 DNA sequence: TGTGCCAGCAGTTTCTCGCGGGCGGACTCTGGGGCCAACGTCCTGACTTTC.

This clonotype was observed a few times. The chain couples TRBV20-1 to TRBJ2-7, with D perhaps TRBD1 or TRBD2 (5 bases each). The V gene's germline CDR1 is DFQATT and CDR2 SNEGSKA (reference sequence). The ends were cut back, 5 bases at V and 2 bases at J, with 10 bases in the middle. The CDR3 has 12 residues. The CDR3 loop reads CSARDRPYEQYF. In DNA, the CDR3 is TGCAGTGCTCGGGACCGCCCCTACGAGCAGTACTTC.

J is TRBJ2-5 and V is TRBV7-9; D possibly matches TRBD1 or TRBD2 (6 bases each). CDR1 and CDR2 (germline): SEHNR, FQNEAQ (reference sequence). V lost 5 bases and J 3 bases, leaving 16 bases between the germline ends. The CDR3 contains 15 residues. CDR3 in DNA: TGTGCCAGCAGCCCGTGGGGGGCAGGGAAAGAGACCCAGTACTTC. Amino acids: CASSPWGAGKETQYF.

V and J are TRBV4-2 and TRBJ2-5; tentative D call: TRBD2 (5 bases). Germline V lookup: CDR1 LGHNA, CDR2 YNFKEQ. The V end was cut by 0 bases, the J end by 2 bases, with 7 bases between. The CDR3 has 14 residues. CDR3 nucleotides: TGTGCCAGCAGCCAAGATCGGGATCAAGAGACCCAGTACTTC. The encoded protein is CASSQDRDQETQYF.

The CDR3 nucleotides are TGTGCCAGCAGTTTCTCCATGAAACCAGAGACCCAGTACTTC. Encoded protein: CASSFSMKPETQYF. V is TRBV12-3 or TRBV12-4 and J is TRBJ2-5; D remains unclear. V gave up 3 bases and J gave up 4 bases, with 12 bases separating them. The CDR3 loop spans 14 amino acids.

The chain is built from TRBV10-3 and TRBJ2-1, with 11 bases lining up with TRBD2. From germline, CDR1 is ENHRY and CDR2 SYGVKD. CDR3 size: 14 residues. J was trimmed by 7 bases and V by 8 bases; bases with no gene match: 7. The CDR3 bases are TGTGCCATCCGTGGTCTAGCGGGAGGAAATGAGCAGTTCTTC. Translated: CAIRGLAGGNEQFF.

This clonotype was counted only a few times. The CDR3 nucleotides read TGCGCCAGCAGCCAAGATCTAAAAGTCCGGGGGAAACTGTTTTTT. Translating gives CASSQDLKVRGKLFF. The rearrangement uses TRBV4-3 and TRBJ1-4, with D possibly matching TRBD1 (5 bases). The CDR3 length is 15 residues. Trimming removed 0 bases at V and 11 bases at J, with 16 bases between. Germline CDR1 LGHNA, CDR2 YSLEER.

The V gene is TRBV6-5, the J gene TRBJ2-3; the match to TRBD2 covers 14 bases. The V and J ends lost 4 bases and 7 bases, in that order; junction bases with no gene match: 7. CDR3 length: 16 residues. Germline CDR1 MNHEY, CDR2 SVGAGI. The CDR3 loop reads CASSSLGLAGGNTQYF. The CDR3 DNA is TGTGCCAGCAGTTCCTTAGGACTAGCGGGAGGCAATACGCAGTATTTT.

This rearrangement joins TRBV10-3 to TRBJ2-3, with 7 bases that match TRBD2. J lost 2 bases, V lost 0 bases, and 5 bases had no gene match. Germline values: CDR1 ENHRY, CDR2 SYGVKD. This CDR3 contains 16 residues. The CDR3 reads CAISESASGDTDTQYF. The CDR3 DNA reads as TGTGCCATCAGTGAGTCGGCTAGCGGAGACACAGATACGCAGTATTTT.

The gene calls are TRBV5-1 and TRBJ2-4; TRBD2 might be the D (6 bases). CDR3 size: 16 residues. The V gene lost 4 bases and the J gene lost 0 bases, with 14 bases spanning the gap. The germline V gene has CDR1 SGHRS and CDR2 YFSETQ. The CDR3 spells CASSGGTHLAKNIQYF. Written as DNA, the CDR3 is TGCGCCAGCAGCGGCGGGACTCACCTAGCCAAAAACATTCAGTACTTC.

The rearrangement links TRBV25-1 to TRBJ2-5; unclear D gene. Germline-derived CDR1 and CDR2 are MGHDK and SYGVNS. The CDR3 length is 12 residues. Trimming removed 4 bases at V and 0 bases at J, with 3 bases between. CDR3 nucleotide sequence: TGTGCCAGCAGTGGTTACCAAGAGACCCAGTACTTC. Amino acids: CASSGYQETQYF. Variable domain in full (rest from reference TRBV25-1 and TRBJ2-5): EADIYQTPRYLVIGTGKKITLECSQTMGHDKMYWYQQDPGMELHLIHYSYGVNSTEKGDLSSESTVSRIRTEHFPLTLESARPSHTSQYLCASSGYQETQYFGPGTRLLVL.

The chain employs TRBV7-2 and TRBJ2-7; D gene unclear. Germline lookup yields CDR1 SGHTA and CDR2 FQGNSA. V shed 5 bases and J shed 7 bases, with 12 bases lying between them. The CDR3 covers 12 residues. The CDR3 reads CASSPPFREQYF. The CDR3 bases are TGTGCCAGCAGCCCCCCTTTTAGAGAGCAGTACTTC.

This clonotype was seen a handful of times. The V and J genes are TRBV27 and TRBJ2-1; TRBD2 aligns across 10 bases. The germline V gene has CDR1 MNHEY and CDR2 SMNVEV (reference sequence). CDR3 size: 15 residues. V lost 10 bases to trimming and J lost 6 bases; unmatched junction nucleotides: 12. DNA of the CDR3: TGTGCCAACGGTCTTTCGAGCGGGAGGGGCAATGAGCAGTTCTTC. As protein: CANGLSSGRGNEQFF.

Only a few counts were recorded for this clonotype. The V call is TRBV18, the J call TRBJ2-7; tentatively, D is TRBD1 or TRBD2 (6 bases each). Germline CDR1 reads KGHSH; CDR2 reads LQKENI. Trimming shortened V by 2 bases and J by 4 bases, and 9 bases separated the two germline ends. The CDR3 has 13 amino acids. In DNA, the CDR3 is TGTGCCAGCTCACCAAGGGGGGATTACGAGCAGTACTTC. This codes for CASSPRGDYEQYF.

As concerns this clonotype: It may be a read error: a sequence one base away is much more abundant. This chain uses TRBV7-8 with TRBJ1-6; the D gene is possibly TRBD1 (5 bases). This CDR3 spans 16 amino acids. Germline V gene sequence: CDR1 SGHVS, CDR2 FQNEAQ. The germline V and J ends were trimmed by 5 bases and 9 bases, with 20 bases remaining between them. The CDR3 DNA sequence: TGTGCCAGCAGCACCGAGGGAGGGACCACGGGTTCACCCCTCCACTTT. This gives the protein CASSTEGGTTGSPLHF.

The chain is built from TRBV7-2 and TRBJ2-2; 7 bases fit TRBD1. Trimming cost V 6 bases and J 4 bases; bases outside gene matches: 8. This CDR3 has 15 amino acids. Germline V lookup: CDR1 SGHTA, CDR2 FQGNSA. The CDR3 protein is CASSLDRRSTGELFF. The DNA of the CDR3 is TGTGCCAGCAGTCTGGACAGGCGCTCCACCGGGGAGCTGTTTTTT.

The chain employs TRBV7-2 and TRBJ1-2; a possible D gene is TRBD1 (5 bases). The germline gives CDR1 SGHTA, CDR2 FQGNSA. Trimming left V 4 bases short and J 9 bases short, with 15 bases between. The CDR3 loop spans 13 amino acids. DNA for the CDR3: TGTGCCAGCAGCTGGGCGGGACGGTCGAGCTACACCTTC. Translation: CASSWAGRSSYTF.

This clonotype has ten or more counts. The chain is built from TRBV5-6 and TRBJ1-2; possible D gene TRBD1, 6 bases. There are 11 residues in the CDR3. CDR1 SGHDT and CDR2 YYEEEE come from the germline V gene. Deletions cut 6 bases from V and 8 bases from J, with 11 bases between. CDR3 sequence: CASNSGVGYTF. The CDR3 DNA reads TGTGCCAGCAATTCAGGGGTCGGCTACACCTTC.

This rearrangement joins TRBV6-5 to TRBJ2-1; TRBD1 matches 9 bases. Germline V gene sequence: CDR1 MNHEY, CDR2 SVGAGI. V lost 7 bases and J lost 9; bases outside the gene matches: 10. The CDR3 covers 14 residues. The CDR3 is CASIKRTGVGEQFF. CDR3 bases: TGTGCCAGCATTAAGAGGACAGGGGTGGGTGAGCAGTTCTTC.

This clonotype turned up a few times. The J gene is TRBJ1-5, the V gene TRBV7-2, with D possibly being TRBD1 (5 bases). V lost 0 bases to trimming and J lost 3 bases, with 12 bases between them. This CDR3 spans 16 amino acids. Germline V CDR1 and CDR2: SGHTA, FQGNSA. CDR3 sequence (DNA): TGTGCCAGCAGCTTAGCGGGGCAGGGTAACAATCAGCCCCAGCATTTT. Residues: CASSLAGQGNNQPQHF. The full variable domain, with the rest looked up from reference TRBV7-2 and TRBJ1-5, is GAGVSQSPSNKVTEKGKDVELRCDPISGHTALYWYRQSLGQGLEFLIYFQGNSAPDKSGLPSDRFSAERTGGSVSTLTIQRTQQEDSAVYLCASSLAGQGNNQPQHFGDGTRLSIL.

This clonotype was detected a few times. The rearrangement links TRBV20-1 to TRBJ2-7, with 14 bases that match TRBD2. The junction had 3 bases not matched to a gene; V was cut back by 4 bases and J by 4 bases. CDR3 length equals 14 residues. Germline-derived CDR1 and CDR2 are DFQATT and SNEGSKA (reference sequence). CDR3 DNA sequence: TGCAGTGCTAAGGGACTAGCGGGAGTTTACGAGCAGTACTTC. It yields the protein CSAKGLAGVYEQYF.

This clonotype appeared many times. V is TRBV11-2 and J is TRBJ2-5, with a possible D match to TRBD2 (5 bases). The CDR3 consists of 14 residues. Trimming cost V 5 bases and J 2 bases, with 12 bases left between them. Germline V lookup: CDR1 SGHAT, CDR2 FQNNGV. CDR3 DNA: TGTGCCAGCAGCCCGGAGCCGGGGCAAGAGACCCAGTACTTC. Amino acids: CASSPEPGQETQYF.

This clonotype was counted only a few times. This rearrangement joins TRBV5-6 to TRBJ2-6; D call uncertain. Germline CDR1 SGHDT, CDR2 YYEEEE. The V end lost 4 bases, the J end lost 4 bases, and 6 bases lay between the germline ends. The CDR3 has 13 amino acids. The CDR3 sequence: CASSVLGANVLTF. CDR3 DNA: TGTGCCAGCAGCGTGCTCGGGGCCAACGTCCTGACTTTC.

In this sample, this clonotype turned up a few times. The chain links TRBV4-3 to TRBJ1-1; D is unclear. Germline CDR1 reads LGHNA; CDR2 reads YSLEER. This CDR3 region has 15 residues. V lost 3 bases and J lost 4, with 15 bases in between. The DNA for the CDR3 is TGCGCCAGCAGCCAGGGAGTCGATTTGATCACTGAAGCTTTCTTT. It yields the protein CASSQGVDLITEAFF.

The chain employs TRBV6-2 or TRBV6-3 and TRBJ2-1, with 7 bases fitting TRBD2. Trimming cost V 3 bases and J 2 bases; bases outside gene matches: 7. Germline V CDR1 and CDR2: MNHEY, SVGEGT. This CDR3 is built from 16 residues. The CDR3 spells CASSYRQGGTYNEQFF. The CDR3 nucleotides read TGTGCCAGCAGTTATAGGCAGGGAGGGACCTACAATGAGCAGTTCTTC.

The V and J genes are TRBV6-5 and TRBJ2-5; D gene ambiguous. The CDR3 has 14 residues. CDR1 MNHEY and CDR2 SVGAGI come from the germline V gene. The V gene lost 0 bases and the J gene lost 2 bases, with 7 bases spanning the gap. The CDR3 nucleotides are TGTGCCAGCAGTTACTCGGTACAGCAAGAGACCCAGTACTTC. Protein product: CASSYSVQQETQYF.

This clonotype has a count of ten or more. The rearrangement uses TRBV6-2 or TRBV6-3 and TRBJ2-3; D call uncertain. This CDR3 has 14 residues. Germline V lookup: CDR1 MNHEY, CDR2 SVGEGT. V lost 0 bases and J 6 bases, leaving 10 bases between the germline ends. The CDR3 protein is CASSYSGTSDTQYF. CDR3 DNA: TGTGCCAGCAGTTACTCGGGTACTTCCGATACGCAGTATTTT.